Listed here is a single TCR beta chain. This entry comes from a study of T-cell reconstitution after alpha-beta-depleted transplantation in children. The V segment lost 2 bases and the J segment 8 bases; nucleotides outside the gene matches: 6. The CDR3 totals 14 residues. Germline V lookup: CDR1 SGHRS, CDR2 YFSETQ. Preparation of the TCRbeta library was carried out with unique molecular identifiers. TCRdb redid the calling of the PCR reads with MiXCR, one entry per CDR3 protein. The table shows roughly 570,000 distinct CDR3 sequences, with 27% occurring only once. This TCR came from a boy under two years old with Wiskott-Aldrich syndrome, due to receive a stem cell transplant. This chain uses TRBV5-1 with TRBJ1-5; 8 bases align to TRBD1. This material consisted of PBMCs, taken before TCRalphabeta/CD19-depleted stem cell transplant. CDR3 coding DNA: TGCGCCAGCAGCTTAGTGACAGGGGTTGAGCCCCAGCATTTT. Its translation is CASSLVTGVEPQHF.